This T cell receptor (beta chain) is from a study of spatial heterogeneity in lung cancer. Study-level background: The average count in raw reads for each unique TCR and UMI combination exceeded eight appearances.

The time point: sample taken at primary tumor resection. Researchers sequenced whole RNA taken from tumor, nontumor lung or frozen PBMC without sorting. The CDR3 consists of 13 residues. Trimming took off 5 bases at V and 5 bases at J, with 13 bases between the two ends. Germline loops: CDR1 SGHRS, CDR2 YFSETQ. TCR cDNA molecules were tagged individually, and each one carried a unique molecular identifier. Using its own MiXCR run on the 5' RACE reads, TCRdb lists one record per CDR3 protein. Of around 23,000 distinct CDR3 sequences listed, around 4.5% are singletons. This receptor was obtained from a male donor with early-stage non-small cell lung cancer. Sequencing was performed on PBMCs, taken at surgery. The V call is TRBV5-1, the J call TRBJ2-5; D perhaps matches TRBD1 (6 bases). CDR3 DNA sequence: TGCGCCAGCAGTTTCAGGGGCCCGGAGACCCAGTACTTC. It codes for CASSFRGPETQYF. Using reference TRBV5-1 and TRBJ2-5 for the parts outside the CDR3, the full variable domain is KAGVTQTPRYLIKTRGQQVTLSCSPISGHRSVSWYQQTPGQGLQFLFEYFSETQRNKGNFPGRFSGRQFSNSRSEMNVSTLELGDSALYLCASSFRGPETQYFGPGTRLLVL.